A single TCR beta chain is shown here with its context. Antigen specificity is unknown. The data were taken from a study of T cell responses to AZD1222 COVID-19 vaccine. Study outcomes and limitations: A rise in Spike-specific TCR breadth and depth followed two AZD1222 doses. The number of AZD1222 recipients seropositive at baseline was only five or six. Donors were largely white British and mainly female; clonal diversity was possibly underestimated. Reportedly, nearly half of unique spike TCRs recognized epitopes outside B.1.351/B.1.1.7 mutations.

Repertoires were generated with immunoSEQ multiplex PCR, while TCRdb's copy carries only in-frame clones and drops some. The table includes approximately 100,000 clones, 87% detected once. Trimming took 2 bases from V and 9 from J; bases not matched to a gene: 11. The V gene's germline CDR1 is GTSNPN and CDR2 SVGIG (reference sequence). This CDR3 spans 16 amino acids. J is TRBJ1-6 and V is TRBV30, with 9 nucleotides matching TRBD1. The sequencing used peripheral blood, collected 28 days after the second AZD1222 dose. This TCR derives from an adult who received the AZD1222 COVID-19 vaccine. The CDR3 region is CAWSITPGQGSSPLHF. The DNA for the CDR3 is TGTGCCTGGAGTATCACCCCGGGACAGGGTAGTTCACCCCTCCACTTT.